These 6 T cell receptor beta chains were sequenced from one sample in a study of T cell changes during pregnancy in multiple sclerosis. Produced via immunoSEQ multiplex PCR; TCRdb's table is partial and in-frame only. The sample includes tens of thousands of clones, about nine tenths of them seen just once. The sequencing here drew on peripheral blood, taken in the second trimester of pregnancy. These receptors all come from a female donor in good health, enrolled as a control in a pregnancy study.

This clone turned up a few times. The chain has TRBV7-2 and TRBJ2-7; 14 positions match TRBD2. CDR3 length equals 15 residues. Germline CDR1 SGHTA, CDR2 FQGNSA. Germline trimming cut 1 base from V and 4 bases from J; bases unmatched to any gene: 0. CDR3 amino acids: CASSLGTSGRYEQYF. CDR3 DNA: TGTGCCAGCAGCTTAGGGACTAGCGGGAGGTACGAGCAGTACTTC.

The chain uses TRBV19 and TRBJ2-7, with 7 bases matching TRBD1. J was trimmed by 3 bases and V by 10 bases; bases with no gene match: 15. This CDR3 contains 15 residues. Germline V gene data show CDR1 as LNHDA and CDR2 as SQIVND (reference sequence). The chain's CDR3 is CANSPRQGTGYEQYF. As DNA, the CDR3 is TGTGCCAATTCCCCACGACAGGGAACGGGCTACGAGCAGTACTTC.

This rearrangement joins TRBV6-6 to TRBJ1-5, with a weak D call TRBD1 (5 bases). The germline V gene encodes CDR1 MNHNY and CDR2 SVGAGI (reference sequence). V was shortened by 10 bases and J by 7 bases, with 8 bases between the two germline ends. The CDR3 consists of 10 residues. The CDR3 DNA is TGTGCCACAGGGATCCAGCCCCAGCATTTT. Protein product: CATGIQPQHF.

The rearrangement links TRBV4-2 to TRBJ1-2; 12 bases are shared with TRBD1. CDR1 LGHNA and CDR2 YNFKEQ come from the germline V gene. Trimming cost V 7 bases and J 6 bases; bases outside gene matches: 6. The CDR3 loop spans 14 amino acids. For the CDR3, the DNA is TGTGCCAGCAACCTGGGACAGGGGGCAAATGGCTACACCTTC. Residues: CASNLGQGANGYTF.

The V gene is TRBV27, the J gene TRBJ2-3, with D possibly TRBD1 on 6 matching bases. The germline CDR1 and CDR2 sequences are MNHEY and SMNVEV (reference sequence). V lost 2 bases, J lost 4 bases, and 13 bases lay in between. This CDR3 comprises 15 residues. CDR3 sequence (DNA): TGTGCCAGCAGTTTACAGGACAGCAGGGCAGATACGCAGTATTTT. Encoded protein: CASSLQDSRADTQYF.

The chain links TRBV5-1 to TRBJ1-5, with D maybe TRBD1 (5 bases). Germline V gene sequence: CDR1 SGHRS, CDR2 YFSETQ. The V end lost 5 bases, the J end lost 7 bases, and 13 bases lay between the germline ends. The CDR3 covers 13 residues. CDR3 protein: CASRLQDNQPQHF. CDR3 nucleotides: TGCGCCAGCAGGTTACAGGATAACCAGCCCCAGCATTTT.